The entry below describes one T cell receptor (beta chain). No cognate antigen has been identified for it. There are no base qualities to consult, and no much larger clone falls within one base. PBMCs were separated by density centrifugation and stained for CD3, CD4 and CD8, after which CD4+ and CD8+ T cells were sorted on a FACSAria. Scalp biopsies and blood samples were obtained from unaffected controls. This specimen belongs to a study of CD8+ T cells in alopecia areata (dated by TCRdb to between 2018 and 2020). About the study as a whole: High-throughput TCRbeta sequencing was used to examine T cell clonal expansion in alopecia areata in both the C3H/HeJ mouse model and human patients. On the human side, TCRbeta sequencing was run on scalp tissue and on sorted CD4+ and CD8+ peripheral blood T cells from healthy controls and from alopecia areata patients with either patchy or totalis/universalis disease. Scalp clonality was compared among normal scalp (n=4), patchy alopecia areata scalp (n=8), and alopecia totalis/universalis scalp (n=8). RNA was obtained with the PAXgene miRNA kit for fixed scalp, the miRNeasy kit for PBMCs, and the RNeasy kit for mouse skin. TCRbeta CDR3 regions were amplified by immunoSEQ multiplex PCR with 35 Vbeta forward and 13 Jbeta reverse primers. Results the study describes overall, beyond this receptor: Shared TCR sequences between patients were less evident than in mice, which may be partly attributable to HLA diversity in the patient population. Unlike mouse skin, which is dominated by gammadelta T cells, normal human skin has resident alphabeta T cells that are also sequenced, and this complicates analysis of the scalp TCR repertoire. Lesional scalp, especially in alopecia totalis/universalis, showed higher clonality and more expanded CD8+ clones than normal scalp, suggesting antigenic drive.

The library was obtained by the immunoSEQ multiplex PCR assay. For TCR sequencing, RNA was extracted from every sample and reverse transcribed into cDNA to serve as template. First-strand cDNA was synthesized with SuperScript III using a 2:1 mix of oligo-dT and random hexamers. A synthetic immune receptor repertoire was used to assess amplification bias, and residual bias was removed computationally. For the original study's pipeline: Raw reads were preprocessed for error removal, and CDR3 was defined according to IMGT conventions as running from the conserved cysteine to phenylalanine. Clonality was computed by normalizing Shannon entropy by log2 of the number of productive unique TCRs and subtracting the result from 1. Whether scalp clones were CD4 or CD8 was inferred by matching scalp TCRbeta sequences against CD4 and CD8 repertoires sorted from blood. TCRdb limited this immuneACCESS table to in-frame rearrangements with V and J called. A share of clones is missing; checked studies link under half to unresolved V genes, and the rest is unexplained. For V, J and clone size, that table is used; D and trimming come from the DNA. Recorded for this sample are 130,000 to 150,000 clones; 62% of them occurred a single time. Together, the top ten hold 35% to 40% of the sample.

Relative to germline, V is 5 bases shorter and J is 9 bases shorter, with 8 bases between their ends. CDR1 and CDR2 are read off the germline V gene (reference sequence) as MNHEY and SMNVEV. Measured from the cysteine to the phenylalanine, the CDR3 is 11 residues long. Only the CDR3 portion is preserved as DNA: 33 bases, with reading frame beginning at the first base. The material sequenced was CD8+ T cells sorted from blood. The receptor chain draws on TRBV27 and TRBJ2-1, with the D gene call left open. The receptor's source is a human donor in good health. CDR3 sequence: CASSIGSEQFF. The nucleotides read TGTGCCAGCAGTATAGGTAGTGAGCAGTTCTTC.